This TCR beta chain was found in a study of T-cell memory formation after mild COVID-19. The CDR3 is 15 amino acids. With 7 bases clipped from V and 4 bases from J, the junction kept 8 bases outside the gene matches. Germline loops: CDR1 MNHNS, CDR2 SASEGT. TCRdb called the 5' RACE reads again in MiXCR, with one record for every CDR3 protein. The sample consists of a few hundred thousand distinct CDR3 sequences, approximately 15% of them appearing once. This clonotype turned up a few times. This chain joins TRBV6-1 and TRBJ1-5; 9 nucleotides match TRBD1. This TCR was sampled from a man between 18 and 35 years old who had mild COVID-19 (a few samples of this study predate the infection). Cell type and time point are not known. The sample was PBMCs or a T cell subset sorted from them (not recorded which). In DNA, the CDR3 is TGTGCCAGCAAATCGGGACAGGGTTTAAATCAGCCCCAGCATTTT. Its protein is CASKSGQGLNQPQHF.